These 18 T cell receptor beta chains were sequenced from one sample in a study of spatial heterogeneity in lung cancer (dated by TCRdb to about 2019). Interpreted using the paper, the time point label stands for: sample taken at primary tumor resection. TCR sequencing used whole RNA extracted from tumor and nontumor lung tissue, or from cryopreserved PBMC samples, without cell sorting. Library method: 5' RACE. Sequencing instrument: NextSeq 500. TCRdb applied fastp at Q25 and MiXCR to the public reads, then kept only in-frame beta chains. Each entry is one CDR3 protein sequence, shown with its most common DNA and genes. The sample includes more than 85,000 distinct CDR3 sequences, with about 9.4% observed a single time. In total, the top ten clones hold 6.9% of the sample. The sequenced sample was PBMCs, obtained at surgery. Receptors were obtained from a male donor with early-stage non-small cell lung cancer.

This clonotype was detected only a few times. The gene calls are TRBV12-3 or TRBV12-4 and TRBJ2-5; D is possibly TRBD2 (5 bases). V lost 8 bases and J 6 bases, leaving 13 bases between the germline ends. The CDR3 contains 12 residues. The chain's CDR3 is CASGSGPKTQYF. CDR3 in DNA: TGTGCCAGCGGCAGCGGCCCCAAGACCCAGTACTTC.

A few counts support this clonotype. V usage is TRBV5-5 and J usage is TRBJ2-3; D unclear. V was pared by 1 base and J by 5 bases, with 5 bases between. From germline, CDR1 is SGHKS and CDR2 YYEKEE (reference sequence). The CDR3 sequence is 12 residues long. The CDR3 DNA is TGTGCCAGCAGCTTGTCAGGAGATACGCAGTATTTT. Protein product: CASSLSGDTQYF.

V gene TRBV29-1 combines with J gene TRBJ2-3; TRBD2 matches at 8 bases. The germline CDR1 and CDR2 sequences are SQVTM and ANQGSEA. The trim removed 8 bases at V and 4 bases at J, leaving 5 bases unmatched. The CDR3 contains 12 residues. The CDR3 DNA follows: TGCAGCTCCGAAGCGGGAGCAGATACGCAGTATTTT. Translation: CSSEAGADTQYF.

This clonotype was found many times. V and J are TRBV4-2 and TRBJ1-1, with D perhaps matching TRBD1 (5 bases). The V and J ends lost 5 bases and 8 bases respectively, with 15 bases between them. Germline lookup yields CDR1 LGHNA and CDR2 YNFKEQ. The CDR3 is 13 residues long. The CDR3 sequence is CASSSDGGLEAFF. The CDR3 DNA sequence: TGTGCCAGCAGCTCGGACGGGGGATTAGAAGCTTTCTTT.

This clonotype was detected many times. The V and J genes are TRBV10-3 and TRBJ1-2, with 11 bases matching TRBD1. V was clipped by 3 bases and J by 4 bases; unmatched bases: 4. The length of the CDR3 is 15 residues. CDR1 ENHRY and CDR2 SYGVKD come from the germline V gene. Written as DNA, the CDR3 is TGTGCCATCAGTGAACGGACAGGGGGCCTCTATGGCTACACCTTC. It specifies CAISERTGGLYGYTF.

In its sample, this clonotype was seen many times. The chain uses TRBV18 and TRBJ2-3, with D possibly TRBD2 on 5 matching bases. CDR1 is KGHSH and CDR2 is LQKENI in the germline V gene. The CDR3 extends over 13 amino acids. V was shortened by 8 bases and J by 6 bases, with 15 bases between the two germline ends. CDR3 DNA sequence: TGTGCCAGCAGCCCACCGGGAACCGATACGCAGTATTTT. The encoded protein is CASSPPGTDTQYF. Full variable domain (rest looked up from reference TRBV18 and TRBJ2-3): NAGVMQNPRHLVRRRGQEARLRCSPMKGHSHVYWYRQLPEEGLKFMVYLQKENIIDESGMPKERFSAEFPKEGPSILRIQQVVRGDSAAYFCASSPPGTDTQYFGPGTRLTVL.

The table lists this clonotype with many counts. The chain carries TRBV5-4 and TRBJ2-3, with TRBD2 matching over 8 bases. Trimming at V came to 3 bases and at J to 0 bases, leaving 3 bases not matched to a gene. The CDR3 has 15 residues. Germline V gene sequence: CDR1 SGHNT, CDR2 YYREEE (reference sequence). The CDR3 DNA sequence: TGTGCCAGCAGCTCGGCTAGCGGGAGCACAGATACGCAGTATTTT. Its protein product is CASSSASGSTDTQYF.

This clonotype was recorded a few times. CDR3 bases: TGTGCCAGCAGTCCGGGACAGGTTGGAAACACCATATATTTT. It is translated as CASSPGQVGNTIYF. The rearrangement joins TRBV12-3 or TRBV12-4 to TRBJ1-3; 8 bases match TRBD1. The CDR3 consists of 14 residues. V trimming: 5 bases; J trimming: 3 bases; junction bases outside the gene matches: 3.

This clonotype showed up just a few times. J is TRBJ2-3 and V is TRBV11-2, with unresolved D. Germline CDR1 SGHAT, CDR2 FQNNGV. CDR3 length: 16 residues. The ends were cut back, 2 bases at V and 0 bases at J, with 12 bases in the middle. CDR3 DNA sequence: TGTGCCAGCAGCTTATTATCGGGCCGGAGCACAGATACGCAGTATTTT. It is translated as CASSLLSGRSTDTQYF. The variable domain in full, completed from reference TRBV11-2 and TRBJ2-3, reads EAGVAQSPRYKIIEKRQSVAFWCNPISGHATLYWYQQILGQGPKLLIQFQNNGVVDDSQLPKDRFSAERLKGVDSTLKIQPAKLEDSAVYLCASSLLSGRSTDTQYFGPGTRLTVL.

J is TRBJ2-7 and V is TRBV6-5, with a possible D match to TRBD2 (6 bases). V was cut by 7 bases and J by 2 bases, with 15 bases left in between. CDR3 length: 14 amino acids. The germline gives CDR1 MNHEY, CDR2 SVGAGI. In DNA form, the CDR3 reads TGTGCCAGCACCTCCGGACGGGGGACCTACGAGCAGTACTTC. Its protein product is CASTSGRGTYEQYF.

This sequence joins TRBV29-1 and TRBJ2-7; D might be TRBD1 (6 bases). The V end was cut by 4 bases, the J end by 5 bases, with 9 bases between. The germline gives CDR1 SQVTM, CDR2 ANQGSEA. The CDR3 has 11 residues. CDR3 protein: CSVGDRNEQYF. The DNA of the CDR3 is TGCAGCGTTGGAGACAGGAACGAGCAGTACTTC.

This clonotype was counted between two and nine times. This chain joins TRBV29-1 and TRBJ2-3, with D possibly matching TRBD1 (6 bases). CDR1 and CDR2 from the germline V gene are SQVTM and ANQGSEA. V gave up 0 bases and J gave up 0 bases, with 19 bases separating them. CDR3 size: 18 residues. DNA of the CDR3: TGCAGCGTTGAAGATCGTATGGTCATCAGGGGTAGCACAGATACGCAGTATTTT. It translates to CSVEDRMVIRGSTDTQYF.

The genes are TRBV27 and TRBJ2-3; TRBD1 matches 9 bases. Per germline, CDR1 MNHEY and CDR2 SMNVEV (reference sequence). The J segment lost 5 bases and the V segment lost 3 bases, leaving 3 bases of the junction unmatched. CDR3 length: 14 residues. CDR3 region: CASSFAGQGDTQYF. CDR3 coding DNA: TGTGCCAGCAGTTTCGCGGGACAGGGAGATACGCAGTATTTT.

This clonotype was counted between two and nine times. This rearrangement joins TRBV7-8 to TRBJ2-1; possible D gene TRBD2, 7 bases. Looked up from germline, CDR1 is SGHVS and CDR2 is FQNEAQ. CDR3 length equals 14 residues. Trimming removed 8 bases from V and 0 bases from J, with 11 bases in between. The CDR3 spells CASEGGDSYNEQFF. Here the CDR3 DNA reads TGTGCCAGCGAGGGGGGGGACTCCTACAATGAGCAGTTCTTC.

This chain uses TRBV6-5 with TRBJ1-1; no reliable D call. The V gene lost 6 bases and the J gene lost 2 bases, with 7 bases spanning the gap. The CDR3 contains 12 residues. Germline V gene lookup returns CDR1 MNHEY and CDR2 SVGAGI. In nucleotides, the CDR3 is TGTGCCAGCAGGGACCTTAACACTGAAGCTTTCTTT. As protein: CASRDLNTEAFF.

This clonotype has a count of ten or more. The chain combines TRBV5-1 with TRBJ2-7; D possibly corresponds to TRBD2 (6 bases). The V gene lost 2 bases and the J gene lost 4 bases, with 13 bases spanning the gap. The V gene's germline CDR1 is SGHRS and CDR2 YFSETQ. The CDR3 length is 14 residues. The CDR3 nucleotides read TGCGCCAGCAGCTTCCGGGACTCTGGATACGAGCAGTACTTC. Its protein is CASSFRDSGYEQYF.

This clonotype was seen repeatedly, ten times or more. The CDR3 is CASSLTRGPGELFF. The DNA of the CDR3 is TGTGCCAGCAGCTTAACGCGGGGGCCCGGGGAGCTGTTTTTT. The chain combines TRBV7-3 with TRBJ2-2; D is perhaps TRBD2 (7 bases). The V end was cut by 0 bases, the J end by 6 bases, with 8 bases between. Germline V gives CDR1 SGHTA, CDR2 FQGTGA. The length of the CDR3 is 14 residues.

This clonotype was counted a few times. The CDR3 DNA sequence: TGTGCCAGCAGAACCCGGACACGCAGCTACGAGCAGTACTTC. Translation: CASRTRTRSYEQYF. The chain recombines TRBV6-2 or TRBV6-3 with TRBJ2-7; the D gene is possibly TRBD1 (5 bases). The CDR3 is 14 amino acids. The germline V gene encodes CDR1 MNHEY and CDR2 SVGEGT. V was shortened by 6 bases and J by 3 bases, with 15 bases between the two germline ends.